A single sample is the source of the 24 T cell receptor beta chains below, sequenced in a study of T cells after somatic rescue of genetic block (dated by TCRdb to 2018 to 2020). The method was the immunoSEQ multiplex PCR assay. Here the immuneACCESS table is served through TCRdb, limited to in-frame sequences with V and J called. Missing clones are a known gap in these copies; in checked studies unresolved V genes cover under half, and the rest lacks a known reason. This sample lists more than 70,000 clones; about nine tenths were detected once. The ten largest make up roughly 1.7% of the sample. The sample was peripheral blood mononuclear cells (PBMCs). These receptors were obtained from a young woman.

The chain couples TRBV5-1 to TRBJ2-7; D unclear. Trimming cost V 1 base and J 0 bases, with 5 bases left between them. Germline lookup yields CDR1 SGHRS and CDR2 YFSETQ. The CDR3 contains 13 residues. In nucleotides, the CDR3 is TGCGCCAGCAGCTTGTGGACCTCCTACGAGCAGTACTTC. Its translation is CASSLWTSYEQYF.

The rearrangement uses TRBV18 and TRBJ2-3, with 11 bases matching TRBD2. Germline CDR1 is KGHSH and CDR2 is LQKENI. The CDR3 totals 17 residues. V was clipped by 3 bases and J by 4 bases; unmatched bases: 9. CDR3 protein: CASSPRPLAGGSDTQYF. CDR3 sequence (DNA): TGTGCCAGCTCACCCAGGCCGCTAGCGGGAGGATCAGATACGCAGTATTTT.

In nucleotides, the CDR3 is TGTGCCAGCGGTACAGGGTTCCGCACAGATACGCAGTATTTT. Translating gives CASGTGFRTDTQYF. The chain has TRBV27 and TRBJ2-3, with a weak D call TRBD1 (6 bases). There are 14 residues in the CDR3. V lost 8 bases to trimming and J lost 1 base, with 13 bases between them. Germline lookup yields CDR1 MNHEY and CDR2 SMNVEV (reference sequence).

The chain has TRBV7-2 and TRBJ1-3, with a possible D match to TRBD1 (5 bases). Germline V lookup: CDR1 SGHTA, CDR2 FQGNSA. V lost 4 bases and J lost 4, with 17 bases in between. CDR3 size: 16 residues. CDR3 residues: CASSWRSGVEGNTIYF. The CDR3 nucleotides are TGTGCCAGCAGCTGGCGTTCGGGGGTAGAAGGAAACACCATATATTTT.

The genes are TRBV28 and TRBJ2-7; weak D call: TRBD1 (5 bases). Germline CDR1 is MDHEN and CDR2 is SYDVKM. This CDR3 spans 15 amino acids. Trimming left V 6 bases short and J 0 bases short, with 15 bases between. The DNA for the CDR3 is TGTGCCAGCAGCTCCCGACAGATGGGCTCCTACGAGCAGTACTTC. This encodes CASSSRQMGSYEQYF.

The gene calls are TRBV11-1 and TRBJ2-7, with TRBD2 matching 8 bases. The CDR3 is made up of 16 amino acids. Germline assignment: CDR1 SGHAT and CDR2 FQDESV (reference sequence). The trim removed 1 base at V and 4 bases at J, leaving 9 bases unmatched. CDR3 protein: CASSLGGSGIGYEQYF. The CDR3 DNA reads TGTGCCAGCAGCTTAGGGGGTAGCGGGATCGGTTACGAGCAGTACTTC.

Regarding this clone: The junction and the germline gene differ at one end; a read error may be behind it. This sequence joins TRBV4-1 and TRBJ1-1; TRBD1 agrees at 9 bases. Per germline, CDR1 MGHRA and CDR2 YSYEKL. This CDR3 region has 12 residues. The CDR3 DNA follows: TGCGCCAGCAGCACCCGGGACAGGGAGCCTCGATTT. This codes for CASSTRDREPRF.

This clone was observed a handful of times. The chain has TRBV28 and TRBJ1-2, with TRBD1 as a possible D gene (5 bases). V shed 8 bases and J shed 1 base, with 23 bases lying between them. Germline CDR1 MDHEN, CDR2 SYDVKM. This CDR3 comprises 17 residues. The CDR3, as DNA: TGTGCCAGCGGGGGTCTTTTGACGGCGAGGGATAACTATGGCTACACCTTC. It specifies CASGGLLTARDNYGYTF.

This clone showed up just once. The chain employs TRBV5-1 and TRBJ2-5, with D possibly being TRBD1 (6 bases). Trimming pared 2 bases from V and 5 bases from J, leaving 13 bases between. The CDR3 runs 14 residues. From germline, CDR1 is SGHRS and CDR2 YFSETQ. Here the CDR3 DNA reads TGCGCCAGCAGCTTCACAGGGAACGGGGAGACCCAGTACTTC. This translates into CASSFTGNGETQYF.

This clone is a singleton in its sample. The chain recombines TRBV25-1 with TRBJ1-2, with 8 bases matching TRBD1. Trimming cost V 4 bases and J 4 bases; bases outside gene matches: 8. Germline CDR1 is MGHDK and CDR2 is SYGVNS. The CDR3 has 15 residues. CDR3 coding DNA: TGTGCCAGCAGTGTTGGACAGGGAAGGGTCTATGGCTACACCTTC. It specifies CASSVGQGRVYGYTF.

V usage is TRBV5-4 and J usage is TRBJ1-1; 7 nucleotides align to TRBD1. Germline-derived CDR1 and CDR2 are SGHNT and YYREEE (reference sequence). The CDR3 sequence is 13 residues long. Here the CDR3 DNA reads TGTGCAACCTCCGGGACAGCGAACACTGAAGCTTTCTTT. This translates into CATSGTANTEAFF. Based on the CDR3 plus reference TRBV5-4 and TRBJ1-1, the full variable domain is ETGVTQSPTHLIKTRGQQVTLRCSSQSGHNTVSWYQQALGQGPQFIFQYYREEENGRGNFPPRFSGLQFPNYSSELNVNALELDDSALYLCATSGTANTEAFFGQGTRLTVV.

The chain combines TRBV25-1 with TRBJ2-6, with D perhaps being TRBD1 or TRBD2 (5 bases each). This CDR3 comprises 16 residues. Germline V CDR1 and CDR2: MGHDK, SYGVNS. The V end was cut by 0 bases, the J end by 4 bases, with 10 bases between. CDR3 in amino acids: CASSEYGGSGANVLTF. CDR3 in DNA: TGTGCCAGCAGTGAATATGGGGGATCCGGGGCCAACGTCCTGACTTTC.

The chain couples TRBV2 to TRBJ2-7, with 13 bases identical to TRBD2. With 6 bases clipped from V and 6 bases from J, the junction kept 11 bases outside the gene matches. Germline V gene sequence: CDR1 SNHLY, CDR2 FYNNEI. The CDR3 contains 16 residues. CDR3 sequence reads: CASRHGLAGARREQYF. The CDR3 coding sequence is TGTGCCAGCAGACACGGACTAGCGGGAGCGCGACGCGAGCAGTACTTC.

This clone came up a few times. V gene TRBV5-4 combines with J gene TRBJ2-2, with TRBD1 matching over 7 bases. Trimming at V came to 4 bases and at J to 0 bases, leaving 3 bases not matched to a gene. This CDR3 region has 15 residues. The germline CDR1 and CDR2 sequences are SGHNT and YYREEE (reference sequence). This chain's CDR3 is CASSQGQPNTGELFF. The CDR3 DNA sequence: TGTGCCAGCAGCCAGGGACAGCCGAACACCGGGGAGCTGTTTTTT.

The CDR3 DNA reads TGTGCCAGCAGTTTAAGGACGCCGGGACAGGGCTACGGAGCTTTCTTT. Translation gives CASSLRTPGQGYGAFF. V and J are TRBV28 and TRBJ1-1; TRBD1 agrees at 9 bases. Germline trimming cut 2 bases from V and 10 bases from J; bases unmatched to any gene: 14. This CDR3 is built from 16 residues. Germline loops: CDR1 MDHEN, CDR2 SYDVKM.

This clone was detected only once. Here the CDR3 DNA reads TGTGCCAGCAGCCGAGGGGGCGCCGTCACAGATACGCAGTATTTT. This encodes CASSRGGAVTDTQYF. V and J are TRBV11-2 and TRBJ2-3; 7 bases map to TRBD1. The CDR3 extends over 15 amino acids. In germline, CDR1 is SGHAT, CDR2 FQNNGV. Germline trimming cut 5 bases from V and 2 bases from J; bases unmatched to any gene: 7.

The V gene is TRBV27, the J gene TRBJ1-5; 7 positions agree with TRBD1. There are 15 residues in the CDR3. After removal of 5 bases from V and 5 bases from J, the junction contained 9 bases not matched to a gene. CDR1 is MNHEY and CDR2 is SMNVEV in the germline V gene (reference sequence). In DNA form, the CDR3 reads TGTGCCAGCAGTCCATTGACAGGGACCCATCAGCCCCAGCATTTT. This sequence encodes CASSPLTGTHQPQHF.

This chain uses TRBV27 with TRBJ2-5; D gene uncertain. Trimming took off 0 bases at V and 4 bases at J, with 0 bases between the two ends. Germline V gene data show CDR1 as MNHEY and CDR2 as SMNVEV (reference sequence). This CDR3 has 11 residues. The CDR3, as DNA: TGTGCCAGCAGTTTATCAGAGACCCAGTACTTC. Amino acids: CASSLSETQYF.

This clone was observed a single time. The chain links TRBV28 to TRBJ1-6, with 7 bases matching TRBD1. The ends lost 6 bases at V and 13 bases at J; junction bases unmatched: 12. The CDR3 sequence is 14 residues long. The germline gives CDR1 MDHEN, CDR2 SYDVKM. The DNA of the CDR3 is TGTGCCAGCAGCTACCACCCCGAGGGACAGCCCCTCCACTTT. It translates to CASSYHPEGQPLHF.

V usage is TRBV4-1 and J usage is TRBJ2-7, with 8 bases identical to TRBD2. V shed 0 bases, J shed 3 bases, and the junction held 7 bases outside the gene matches. The CDR3 spans 16 residues. Germline V gene lookup returns CDR1 MGHRA and CDR2 YSYEKL. The CDR3 reads CASSQENSGSVYEQYF. The CDR3 DNA sequence: TGCGCCAGCAGCCAAGAAAACAGCGGGAGTGTCTACGAGCAGTACTTC.

The chain employs TRBV7-2 and TRBJ2-7; D may correspond to TRBD1 or TRBD2 (5 bases each). This CDR3 comprises 16 residues. Trimming cost V 1 base and J 1 base, with 14 bases left between them. The germline gives CDR1 SGHTA, CDR2 FQGNSA. This chain's CDR3 is CASSLVGTQPSYEQYF. In DNA, the CDR3 is TGTGCCAGCAGCTTAGTGGGGACCCAACCTTCCTACGAGCAGTACTTC. The full variable domain, in which reference TRBV7-2 and TRBJ2-7 provide the parts outside the CDR3, is GAGVSQSPSNKVTEKGKDVELRCDPISGHTALYWYRQSLGQGLEFLIYFQGNSAPDKSGLPSDRFSAERTGGSVSTLTIQRTQQEDSAVYLCASSLVGTQPSYEQYFGPGTRLTVT.

The V gene is TRBV9, the J gene TRBJ2-7; 12 bases align to TRBD2. There are 19 residues in the CDR3. Unmatched junction bases numbered 12, after V lost 0 bases and J lost 2 bases. Germline-derived CDR1 and CDR2 are SGDLS and YYNGEE. The CDR3 nucleotides are TGTGCCAGCAGCGTAGGGTCGACTAGCGGGAGTATGGATCCCTACGAGCAGTACTTC. Residues: CASSVGSTSGSMDPYEQYF.

This clone was counted once. The chain couples TRBV14 to TRBJ2-3; D not certain. The length of the CDR3 is 17 residues. Deletions cut 4 bases from V and 1 base from J, with 18 bases between. Per the germline V gene, CDR1 is SGHDN and CDR2 is FVKESK. CDR3 sequence (DNA): TGTGCCAGCAGCCCCCTATCGGCGGTTGTAGGCACAGATACGCAGTATTTT. Translated: CASSPLSAVVGTDTQYF.

The V call is TRBV15, the J call TRBJ2-3; D is tentatively TRBD1 or TRBD2 (6 bases each). Trimming left V 0 bases short and J 4 bases short, with 14 bases between. Germline V CDR1 and CDR2: LNHNV, YYDKDF (reference sequence). This CDR3 is built from 16 residues. DNA for the CDR3: TGTGCCACCAGCAGAGAAACAGGCCGGGGGCCAGATACGCAGTATTTT. It encodes CATSRETGRGPDTQYF. Drawing the rest from reference TRBV15 and TRBJ2-3, the complete variable domain is DAMVIQNPRYQVTQFGKPVTLSCSQTLNHNVMYWYQQKSSQAPKLLFHYYDKDFNNEADTPDNFQSRRPNTSFCFLDIRSPGLGDTAMYLCATSRETGRGPDTQYFGPGTRLTVL.